This record looks at one T cell receptor (beta chain) sequence and its context. Its antigen is unknown. The sample carries other DNA sequences with the same CDR3. The record originates from a study of shared clonotypes between healthy human individuals. Study summary: Per donor, three plates held CD4 naive cells, three held CD4 memory, two held CD8 naive and one held CD8 memory. Study outcomes and limitations: It was the few donors that limited the genetic and exposure-history diversity represented. Rarefaction demonstrated incomplete sorted-subset sequencing despite large depth. When compared with the clonotypes that were shared by all four sorted-subset donors, the non-shared clonotypes turned out to have lower generation probabilities.

The CDR3 has 13 amino acids. Germline CDR1 is SEHNR and CDR2 is FQNEAQ (reference sequence). V was cut by 3 bases and J by 0 bases, with 5 bases left in between. Some clones are missing from TCRdb's copy, which holds only in-frame ones; the method was immunoSEQ multiplex PCR. The table includes more than 1,200,000 clones, about 98.5% detected once. The sequencing input was naive CD4+ T cells sorted from blood. Subset defined: CD45RA+ positively selected. This sequence was found in a man aged 25 to 40 in good health. V gene TRBV7-9 combines with J gene TRBJ1-1, with D unclear. The CDR3 nucleotides are TGTGCCAGCAGCTTTGAAATGAACACTGAAGCTTTCTTT. Encoded protein: CASSFEMNTEAFF.